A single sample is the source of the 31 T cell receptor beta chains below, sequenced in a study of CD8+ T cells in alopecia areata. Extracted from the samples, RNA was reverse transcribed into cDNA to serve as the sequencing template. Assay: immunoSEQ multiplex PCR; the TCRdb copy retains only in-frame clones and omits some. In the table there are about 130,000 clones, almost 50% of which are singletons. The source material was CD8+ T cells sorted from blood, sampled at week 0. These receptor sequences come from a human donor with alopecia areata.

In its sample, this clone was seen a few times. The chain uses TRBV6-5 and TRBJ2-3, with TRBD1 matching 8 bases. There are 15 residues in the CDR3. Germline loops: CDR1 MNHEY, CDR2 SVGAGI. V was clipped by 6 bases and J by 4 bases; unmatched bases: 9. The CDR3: CASSPGQAGPDTQYF. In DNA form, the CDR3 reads TGTGCCAGCAGCCCGGGACAGGCGGGACCAGATACGCAGTATTTT.

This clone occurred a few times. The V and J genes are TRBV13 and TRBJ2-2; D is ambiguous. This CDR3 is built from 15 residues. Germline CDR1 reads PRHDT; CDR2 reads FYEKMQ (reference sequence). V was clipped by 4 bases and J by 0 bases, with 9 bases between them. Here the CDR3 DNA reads TGTGCCAGCAGCTCCCAAATGTCGAACACCGGGGAGCTGTTTTTT. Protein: CASSSQMSNTGELFF.

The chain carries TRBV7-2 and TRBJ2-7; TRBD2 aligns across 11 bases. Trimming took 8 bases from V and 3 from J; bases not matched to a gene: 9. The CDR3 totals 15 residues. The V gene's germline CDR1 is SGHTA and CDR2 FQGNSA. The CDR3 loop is CASDWLAGGNYEQYF. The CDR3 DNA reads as TGTGCCAGCGATTGGCTAGCGGGGGGCAACTACGAGCAGTACTTC.

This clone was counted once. DNA for the CDR3: TGCAGCGTTGAAGACCCCCTTAGCACAGATACGCAGTATTTT. Protein: CSVEDPLSTDTQYF. The chain recombines TRBV29-1 with TRBJ2-3; D unresolved. The CDR3 loop spans 14 amino acids. The V gene's germline CDR1 is SQVTM and CDR2 ANQGSEA. V lost 0 bases, J lost 0 bases, and 7 bases lay in between.

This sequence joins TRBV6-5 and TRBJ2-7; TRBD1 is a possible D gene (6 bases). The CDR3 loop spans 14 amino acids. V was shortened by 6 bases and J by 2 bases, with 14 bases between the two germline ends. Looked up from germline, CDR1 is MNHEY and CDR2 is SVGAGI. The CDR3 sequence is CASSVGDKAYEQYF. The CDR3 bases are TGTGCCAGCAGCGTTGGGGACAAGGCCTACGAGCAGTACTTC.

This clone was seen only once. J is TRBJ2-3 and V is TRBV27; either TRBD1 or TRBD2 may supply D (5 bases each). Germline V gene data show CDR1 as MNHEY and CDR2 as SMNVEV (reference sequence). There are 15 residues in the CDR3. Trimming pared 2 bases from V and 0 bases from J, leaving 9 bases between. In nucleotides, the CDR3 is TGTGCCAGCAGTTTAGGTGGGGACAGCACAGATACGCAGTATTTT. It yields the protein CASSLGGDSTDTQYF.

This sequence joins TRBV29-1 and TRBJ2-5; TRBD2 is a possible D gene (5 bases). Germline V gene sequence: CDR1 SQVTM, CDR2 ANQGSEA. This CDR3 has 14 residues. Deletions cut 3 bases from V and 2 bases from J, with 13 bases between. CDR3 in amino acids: CSVDSGPQQETQYF. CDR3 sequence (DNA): TGCAGCGTTGACAGCGGCCCCCAACAAGAGACCCAGTACTTC.

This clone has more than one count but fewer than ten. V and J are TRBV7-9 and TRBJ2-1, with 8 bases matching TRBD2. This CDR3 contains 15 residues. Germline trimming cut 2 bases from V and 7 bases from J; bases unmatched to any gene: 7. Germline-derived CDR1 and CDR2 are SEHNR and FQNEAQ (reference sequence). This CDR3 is CASSLISGEVNEQFF. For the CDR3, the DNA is TGTGCCAGCAGCTTAATTAGCGGGGAAGTTAATGAGCAGTTCTTC.

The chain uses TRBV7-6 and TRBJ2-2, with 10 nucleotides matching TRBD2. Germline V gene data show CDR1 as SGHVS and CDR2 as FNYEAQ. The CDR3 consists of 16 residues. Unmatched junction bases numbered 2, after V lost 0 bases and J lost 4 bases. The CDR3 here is CASSLALAGVTGELFF. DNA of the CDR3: TGTGCCAGCAGCTTAGCCCTAGCGGGGGTCACCGGGGAGCTGTTTTTT.

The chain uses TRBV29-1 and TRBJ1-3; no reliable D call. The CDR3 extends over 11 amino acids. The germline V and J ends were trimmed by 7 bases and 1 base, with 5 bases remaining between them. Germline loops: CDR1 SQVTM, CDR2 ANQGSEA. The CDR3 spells CSGVSGNTIYF. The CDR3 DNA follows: TGCAGCGGGGTTTCTGGAAACACCATATATTTT.

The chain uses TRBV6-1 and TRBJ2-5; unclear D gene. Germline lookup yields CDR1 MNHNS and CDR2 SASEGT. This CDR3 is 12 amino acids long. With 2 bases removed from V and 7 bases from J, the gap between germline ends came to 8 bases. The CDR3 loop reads CASSETSSTQYF. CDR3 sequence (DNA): TGTGCCAGCAGTGAAACCTCCTCGACCCAGTACTTC.

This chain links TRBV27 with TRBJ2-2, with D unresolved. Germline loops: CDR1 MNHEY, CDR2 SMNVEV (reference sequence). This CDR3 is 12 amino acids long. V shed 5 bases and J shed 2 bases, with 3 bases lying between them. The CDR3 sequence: CASSTNTGELFF. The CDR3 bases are TGTGCCAGCAGTACAAACACCGGGGAGCTGTTTTTT.

The chain's CDR3 is CASSSSGTITYEQYF. DNA of the CDR3: TGTGCCAGCAGCTCATCCGGGACCATAACCTACGAGCAGTACTTC. The chain links TRBV5-4 to TRBJ2-7; D is possibly TRBD1 or TRBD2 (5 bases each). V lost 3 bases and J 2 bases, leaving 15 bases between the germline ends. Germline V CDR1 and CDR2: SGHNT, YYREEE (reference sequence). The CDR3 extends over 15 amino acids.

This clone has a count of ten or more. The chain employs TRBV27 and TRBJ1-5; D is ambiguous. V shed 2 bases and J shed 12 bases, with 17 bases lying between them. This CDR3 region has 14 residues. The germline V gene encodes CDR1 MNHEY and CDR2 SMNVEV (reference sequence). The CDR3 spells CASSLLDSFGRQHF. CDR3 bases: TGTGCCAGCAGTTTACTAGACTCCTTCGGTCGCCAGCATTTT.

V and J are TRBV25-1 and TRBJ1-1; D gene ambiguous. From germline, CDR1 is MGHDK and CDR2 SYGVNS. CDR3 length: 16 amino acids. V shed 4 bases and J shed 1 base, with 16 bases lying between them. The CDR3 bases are TGTGCCAGCAGTGCCCCAGGCCGTCGCGGGAACACTGAAGCTTTCTTT. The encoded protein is CASSAPGRRGNTEAFF.

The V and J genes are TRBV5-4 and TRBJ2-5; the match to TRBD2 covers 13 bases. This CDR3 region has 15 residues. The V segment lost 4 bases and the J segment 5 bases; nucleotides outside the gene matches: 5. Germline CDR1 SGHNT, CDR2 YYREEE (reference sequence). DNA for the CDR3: TGTGCCAGCAGCCCGACTAGCGGGGGGAGGGAGACCCAGTACTTC. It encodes CASSPTSGGRETQYF.

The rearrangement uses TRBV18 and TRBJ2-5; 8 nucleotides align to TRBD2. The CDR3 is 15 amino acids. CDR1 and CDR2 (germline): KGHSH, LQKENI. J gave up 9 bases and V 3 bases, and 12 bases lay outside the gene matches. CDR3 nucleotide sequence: TGTGCCAGCTCACCCGGAGAGCGGGGGTACGGGGCCCAGTACTTC. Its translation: CASSPGERGYGAQYF.

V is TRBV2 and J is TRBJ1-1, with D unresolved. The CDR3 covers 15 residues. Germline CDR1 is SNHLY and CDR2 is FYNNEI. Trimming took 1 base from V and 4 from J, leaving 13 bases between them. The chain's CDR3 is CASSEGGVVITEAFF. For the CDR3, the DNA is TGTGCCAGCAGTGAAGGGGGAGTTGTGATCACTGAAGCTTTCTTT.

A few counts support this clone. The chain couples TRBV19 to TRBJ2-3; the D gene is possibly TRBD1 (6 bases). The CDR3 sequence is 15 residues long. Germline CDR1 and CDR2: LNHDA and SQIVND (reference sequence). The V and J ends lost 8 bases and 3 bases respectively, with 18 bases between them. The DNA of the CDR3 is TGTGCCAGTCGCCGGGGACAACTCGAGACAGATACGCAGTATTTT. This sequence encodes CASRRGQLETDTQYF. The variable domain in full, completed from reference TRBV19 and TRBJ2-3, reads DGGITQSPKYLFRKEGQNVTLSCEQNLNHDAMYWYRQDPGQGLRLIYYSQIVNDFQKGDIAEGYSVSREKKESFPLTVTSAQKNPTAFYLCASRRGQLETDTQYFGPGTRLTVL.

In DNA, the CDR3 is TGTGCCAGCAGCGAGACGGTACAGAGGTACCAAGAGACCCAGTACTTC. Translated, it gives CASSETVQRYQETQYF. This chain connects TRBV7-9 to TRBJ2-5, with D uncertain. This CDR3 has 16 residues. The V gene lost 5 bases and the J gene lost 0 bases, with 16 bases spanning the gap. The germline V gene encodes CDR1 SEHNR and CDR2 FQNEAQ (reference sequence). The variable domain in full, with the rest retrieved from reference TRBV7-9 and TRBJ2-5, is DTGVSQNPRHKITKRGQNVTFRCDPISEHNRLYWYRQTLGQGPEFLTYFQNEAQLEKSRLLSDRFSAERPKGSFSTLEIQRTEQGDSAMYLCASSETVQRYQETQYFGPGTRLLVL.

CDR3 region: CASSFAGVYEQYF. The CDR3 DNA follows: TGTGCCAGCAGCTTTGCAGGGGTCTACGAGCAGTACTTC. The chain joins TRBV13 to TRBJ2-7; tentatively, D is TRBD1 (6 bases). V shed 3 bases and J shed 3 bases, with 9 bases lying between them. Germline values: CDR1 PRHDT, CDR2 FYEKMQ (reference sequence). This CDR3 is 13 amino acids long.

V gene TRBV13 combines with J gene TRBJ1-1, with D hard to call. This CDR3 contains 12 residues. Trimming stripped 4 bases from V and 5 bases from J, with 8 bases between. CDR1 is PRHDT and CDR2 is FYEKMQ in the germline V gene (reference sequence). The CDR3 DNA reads TGTGCCAGCAGCTCGCCCTGGACTGAAGCTTTCTTT. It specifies CASSSPWTEAFF. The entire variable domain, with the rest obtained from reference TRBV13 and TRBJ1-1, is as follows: AAGVIQSPRHLIKEKRETATLKCYPIPRHDTVYWYQQGPGQDPQFLISFYEKMQSDKGSIPDRFSAQQFSDYHSELNMSSLELGDSALYFCASSSPWTEAFFGQGTRLTVV.

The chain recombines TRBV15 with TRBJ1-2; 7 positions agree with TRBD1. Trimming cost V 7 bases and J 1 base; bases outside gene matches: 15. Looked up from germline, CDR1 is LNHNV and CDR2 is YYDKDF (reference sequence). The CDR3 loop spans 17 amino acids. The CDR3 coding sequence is TGTGCCACCAACAATAACCCTACAGGGGAGGTTAACTATGGCTACACCTTC. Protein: CATNNNPTGEVNYGYTF.

Here the CDR3 DNA reads TGTGCCAGCAGCGTAGCTGATAGGAACACTGAAGCTTTCTTT. This translates into CASSVADRNTEAFF. The genes are TRBV9 and TRBJ1-1; no firm D call. Deletions cut 0 bases from V and 1 base from J, with 7 bases between. CDR3 length: 14 residues. Germline-derived CDR1 and CDR2 are SGDLS and YYNGEE.

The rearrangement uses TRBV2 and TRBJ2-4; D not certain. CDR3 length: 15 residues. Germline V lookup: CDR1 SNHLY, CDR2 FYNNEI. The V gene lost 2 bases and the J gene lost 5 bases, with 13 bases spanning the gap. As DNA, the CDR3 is TGTGCCAGCAGTGAATTGGGGTTGGTGGAAAACATTCAGTACTTC. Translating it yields CASSELGLVENIQYF.

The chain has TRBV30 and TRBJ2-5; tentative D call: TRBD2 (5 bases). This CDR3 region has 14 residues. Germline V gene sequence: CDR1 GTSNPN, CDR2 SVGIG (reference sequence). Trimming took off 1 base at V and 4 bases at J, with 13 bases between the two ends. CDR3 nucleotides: TGTGCCTGGAGTGGCCGGGGTCCCCGAGAGACCCAGTACTTC. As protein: CAWSGRGPRETQYF.

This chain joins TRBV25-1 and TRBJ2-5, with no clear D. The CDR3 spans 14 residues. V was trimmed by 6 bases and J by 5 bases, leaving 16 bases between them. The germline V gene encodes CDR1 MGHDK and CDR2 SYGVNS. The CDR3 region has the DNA TGTGCCAGCAGGCCCTTGGGCTCCCTGGAGACCCAGTACTTC. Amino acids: CASRPLGSLETQYF.

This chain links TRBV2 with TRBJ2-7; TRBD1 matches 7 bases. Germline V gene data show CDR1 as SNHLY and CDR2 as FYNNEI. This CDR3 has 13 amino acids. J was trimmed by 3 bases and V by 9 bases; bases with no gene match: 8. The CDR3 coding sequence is TGTGCCAGTAATGACAGGGAAAACTACGAGCAGTACTTC. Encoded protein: CASNDRENYEQYF.

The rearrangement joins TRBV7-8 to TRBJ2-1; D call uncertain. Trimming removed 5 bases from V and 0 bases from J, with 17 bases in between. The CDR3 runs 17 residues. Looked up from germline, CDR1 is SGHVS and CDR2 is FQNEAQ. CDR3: CASSKQRTRSSYNEQFF. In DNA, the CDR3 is TGTGCCAGCAGCAAACAACGTACGCGTAGCTCCTACAATGAGCAGTTCTTC.

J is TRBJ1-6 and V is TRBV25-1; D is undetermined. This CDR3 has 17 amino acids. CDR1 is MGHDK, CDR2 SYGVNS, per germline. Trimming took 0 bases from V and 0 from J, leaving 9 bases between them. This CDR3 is CASSEYGVSSYNSPLHF. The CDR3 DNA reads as TGTGCCAGCAGTGAATATGGGGTTAGCTCCTATAATTCACCCCTCCACTTT.

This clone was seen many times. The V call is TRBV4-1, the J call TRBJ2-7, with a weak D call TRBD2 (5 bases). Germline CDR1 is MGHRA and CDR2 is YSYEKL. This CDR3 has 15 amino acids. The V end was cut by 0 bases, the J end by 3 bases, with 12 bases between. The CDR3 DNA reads TGCGCCAGCAGCCAAGATCTGAGCGGAAACTACGAGCAGTACTTC. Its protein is CASSQDLSGNYEQYF.